This TCR beta chain was obtained from a study of blood T cell repertoires in COVID-19. Study as a whole: Sites across the United States, Italy and Spain contributed samples from acute and convalescent COVID-19. T cells, B-cell-depleted T cells, or PBMCs supplied cDNA or gDNA.

Original processing methods: Using reference gene primer amplification, nucleated cell counts were estimated. The protocol was immunoSEQ multiplex PCR, while the TCRdb copy is restricted to in-frame clones and leaves out a portion. V and J calls and clone size are those listed in that table; D and trimming were worked out from the DNA. The repertoire consists of some 150,000 clones, with approximately 88% occurring once and the leading ten covering around 2.9%. There are 14 residues in the CDR3. J lost 5 bases, V lost 4 bases, and 4 bases had no gene match. Germline V lookup: CDR1 ENHRY, CDR2 SYGVKD.

The source is a man between 60 and 75 years old with acute or convalescent COVID-19. The chain links TRBV10-3 to TRBJ1-4; 7 bases align to TRBD1. Source material: peripheral blood. CDR3 in amino acids: CAISGPGGNEKLFF. The CDR3 coding sequence is TGTGCCATCAGTGGTCCAGGGGGAAATGAAAAACTGTTTTTT.